Presented here are 25 T cell receptor beta chains from one specimen sequenced in a study of T cells in localized non-small cell lung cancer. Repertoires were generated with immunoSEQ multiplex PCR, while TCRdb's copy carries only in-frame clones and drops some. The sample lists around 140,000 clones; around 90% were seen once. The sequences come from peripheral blood, collected before any cancer treatment. The origin of the receptors is a female donor of 60 years or more with stage I lung adenocarcinoma.

The chain has TRBV6-1 and TRBJ2-7; 8 positions agree with TRBD2. Germline V lookup: CDR1 MNHNS, CDR2 SASEGT. There are 15 residues in the CDR3. J gave up 3 bases and V 10 bases, and 14 bases lay outside the gene matches. CDR3 sequence: CATEKDVTSDYEQYF. The CDR3 nucleotides are TGTGCCACCGAAAAAGACGTGACTAGCGACTACGAGCAGTACTTC.

Written as DNA, the CDR3 is TGTGCCAGCAGCCGCGGACACGGGGAGTTCTTC. Translation: CASSRGHGEFF. This sequence joins TRBV6-5 and TRBJ2-1; D may match TRBD1 or TRBD2 (5 bases each). Germline V gene sequence: CDR1 MNHEY, CDR2 SVGAGI. This CDR3 is 11 amino acids long. The ends were cut back, 6 bases at V and 14 bases at J, with 14 bases in the middle.

The chain carries TRBV12-2 and TRBJ2-5; TRBD1 is the table's D call and was not checked against the DNA. TRBV12-2 is reported as a pseudogene. This CDR3 is built from 17 residues. The CDR3 bases are TGTGCAAGTCGCTTAGGCGGGGGGGACAGGGGACAAGAGACCCAGTACTTC. Residues: CASRLGGGDRGQETQYF.

The V and J genes are TRBV13 and TRBJ2-3; the D gene is possibly TRBD2 (6 bases). Between the trimmed V and J ends, which lost 8 bases and 6 bases, there was a span of 24 bases. Germline V CDR1 and CDR2: PRHDT, FYEKMQ (reference sequence). The CDR3 loop spans 16 amino acids. The CDR3 bases are TGTGCCAGCCGACCATCCGGGACTTCTCCAACGGATACGCAGTATTTT. Amino acids: CASRPSGTSPTDTQYF.

This rearrangement joins TRBV29-1 to TRBJ2-1, with 10 bases lining up with TRBD2. Unmatched junction bases numbered 7, after V lost 6 bases and J lost 5 bases. CDR1 is SQVTM and CDR2 is ANQGSEA in the germline V gene. The CDR3 has 14 amino acids. DNA of the CDR3: TGCAGCGTCCTAGCGGGGGCCTTAAACAATGAGCAGTTCTTC. As protein: CSVLAGALNNEQFF.

The chain combines TRBV7-6 with TRBJ2-7; TRBD1 is a possible D gene (5 bases). Germline assignment: CDR1 SGHVS and CDR2 FNYEAQ. Trimming stripped 5 bases from V and 0 bases from J, with 11 bases between. The CDR3 is 14 residues long. CDR3 nucleotides: TGTGCCAGCAGCCCGACAGTAGACTCCTACGAGCAGTACTTC. It is translated as CASSPTVDSYEQYF.

The rearrangement links TRBV7-8 to TRBJ2-1, with TRBD2 as a possible D gene (5 bases). The germline CDR1 and CDR2 sequences are SGHVS and FQNEAQ. The CDR3 is made up of 16 amino acids. Trimming removed 2 bases at V and 0 bases at J, with 11 bases between. CDR3 in amino acids: CASSLSRVSSYNEQFF. In DNA, the CDR3 is TGTGCCAGCAGCTTATCGCGGGTGAGCTCCTACAATGAGCAGTTCTTC.

The chain employs TRBV19 and TRBJ2-5; TRBD2 matches at 8 bases. The V gene's germline CDR1 is LNHDA and CDR2 SQIVND (reference sequence). This CDR3 spans 14 amino acids. V lost 5 bases to trimming and J lost 9 bases; unmatched junction nucleotides: 11. The CDR3 coding sequence is TGTGCCAGTAGTCTTTTGGTACGGGAGGGCCCCCAGTACTTC. Translation gives CASSLLVREGPQYF.

The V and J genes are TRBV18 and TRBJ2-7; D possibly corresponds to TRBD2 (6 bases). V was clipped by 2 bases and J by 2 bases, with 7 bases between them. The CDR3 extends over 13 amino acids. Germline CDR1 is KGHSH and CDR2 is LQKENI. CDR3 sequence (DNA): TGTGCCAGCTCACCAATAGCGGCCTACGAGCAGTACTTC. Amino acids: CASSPIAAYEQYF.

This rearrangement joins TRBV7-9 to TRBJ2-5; D uncertain. The CDR3 is 13 amino acids. Germline-derived CDR1 and CDR2 are SEHNR and FQNEAQ (reference sequence). The V gene lost 2 bases and the J gene lost 2 bases, with 6 bases spanning the gap. In DNA form, the CDR3 reads TGTGCCAGCAGCTTAACGGCTCAAGAGACCCAGTACTTC. It codes for CASSLTAQETQYF. The variable domain in full, with the rest retrieved from reference TRBV7-9 and TRBJ2-5, is DTGVSQNPRHKITKRGQNVTFRCDPISEHNRLYWYRQTLGQGPEFLTYFQNEAQLEKSRLLSDRFSAERPKGSFSTLEIQRTEQGDSAMYLCASSLTAQETQYFGPGTRLLVL.

The rearrangement uses TRBV6-1 and TRBJ1-1; D not certain. Trimming left V 7 bases short and J 4 bases short, with 16 bases between. This CDR3 contains 14 residues. The germline CDR1 and CDR2 sequences are MNHNS and SASEGT. This CDR3 reads CASKPTARVTEAFF. The CDR3 DNA reads TGTGCCAGCAAACCAACTGCCCGGGTCACTGAAGCTTTCTTT.

V gene TRBV7-2 combines with J gene TRBJ2-1; 11 bases match TRBD2. The germline CDR1 and CDR2 sequences are SGHTA and FQGNSA. V dropped 1 base and J dropped 4; count of bases not matched to a gene: 0. This CDR3 comprises 15 residues. The CDR3 sequence: CASSLGLAGYNEQFF. The CDR3 DNA reads as TGTGCCAGCAGCTTAGGACTAGCGGGGTACAATGAGCAGTTCTTC.

The chain links TRBV27 to TRBJ2-1, with TRBD2 matching 12 bases. The germline V gene encodes CDR1 MNHEY and CDR2 SMNVEV (reference sequence). This CDR3 comprises 16 residues. V lost 7 bases, J lost 4 bases, and 8 bases stayed unmatched. This chain's CDR3 is CASTRLAGATYNEQFF. In DNA, the CDR3 is TGTGCCAGCACCAGACTAGCGGGAGCCACTTACAATGAGCAGTTCTTC.

The J gene is TRBJ2-2, the V gene TRBV5-1; 15 positions match TRBD2. Germline CDR1 SGHRS, CDR2 YFSETQ. CDR3 length: 15 residues. J gave up 6 bases and V 7 bases, and 4 bases lay outside the gene matches. CDR3 sequence reads: CASRGLAGGAGELFF. DNA of the CDR3: TGCGCCAGCCGGGGACTAGCGGGAGGCGCCGGGGAGCTGTTTTTT. The variable domain in full, with the rest retrieved from reference TRBV5-1 and TRBJ2-2, is KAGVTQTPRYLIKTRGQQVTLSCSPISGHRSVSWYQQTPGQGLQFLFEYFSETQRNKGNFPGRFSGRQFSNSRSEMNVSTLELGDSALYLCASRGLAGGAGELFFGEGSRLTVL.

This chain uses TRBV28 with TRBJ2-7; perhaps TRBD2 as D (6 bases). CDR3 length: 12 amino acids. Germline CDR1 and CDR2: MDHEN and SYDVKM. V was cut by 9 bases and J by 8 bases, with 17 bases left in between. The CDR3, as DNA: TGTGCCAGTATCGGGAGCGCGGGTAAGCAGTACTTC. This gives the protein CASIGSAGKQYF.

This sequence joins TRBV6-4 and TRBJ2-3; D remains unclear. CDR1 and CDR2 (germline): MRHNA, SNTAGT. The CDR3 totals 16 residues. Deletions cut 3 bases from V and 2 bases from J, with 15 bases between. For the CDR3, the DNA is TGTGCCAGCAGTGAACGGACCACATCCCACACAGATACGCAGTATTTT. Protein product: CASSERTTSHTDTQYF.

The rearrangement joins TRBV7-8 to TRBJ2-7, with 7 bases aligning to TRBD1. Germline V gene data show CDR1 as SGHVS and CDR2 as FQNEAQ. J was trimmed by 3 bases and V by 5 bases; bases with no gene match: 13. This CDR3 comprises 16 residues. CDR3 loop: CASSDKGTVLGYEQYF. The DNA for the CDR3 is TGTGCCAGCAGCGACAAGGGGACAGTTCTAGGCTACGAGCAGTACTTC.

The chain is built from TRBV18 and TRBJ1-2; D is possibly TRBD1 (6 bases). The germline gives CDR1 KGHSH, CDR2 LQKENI. CDR3 length: 15 amino acids. V was clipped by 3 bases and J by 6 bases, with 17 bases between them. In DNA, the CDR3 is TGTGCCAGCTCACCGATGAAAGGGGGTTACGATGGCTACACCTTC. It yields the protein CASSPMKGGYDGYTF.

The chain recombines TRBV29-1 with TRBJ1-5, with 10 bases identical to TRBD1. Looked up from germline, CDR1 is SQVTM and CDR2 is ANQGSEA. The length of the CDR3 is 14 residues. Trimming cost V 4 bases and J 2 bases; bases outside gene matches: 2. This CDR3 is CSVGQGAGNQPQHF. In DNA form, the CDR3 reads TGCAGCGTTGGACAGGGGGCTGGCAATCAGCCCCAGCATTTT.

The rearrangement joins TRBV2 to TRBJ2-4; TRBD2 might be the D (6 bases). This CDR3 is 13 amino acids long. Germline V gives CDR1 SNHLY, CDR2 FYNNEI. The V gene lost 6 bases and the J gene lost 7 bases, with 13 bases spanning the gap. In DNA, the CDR3 is TGTGCCAGCAGAGAGGAGGGCCTCAACATTCAGTACTTC. Translation gives CASREEGLNIQYF.

CDR3 loop: CASSYEGDGYTF. DNA for the CDR3: TGTGCCAGCAGTTACGAAGGAGATGGCTACACCTTC. This chain connects TRBV6-6 to TRBJ1-2; D gene uncertain. CDR3 length equals 12 residues. Trimming left V 2 bases short and J 6 bases short, with 7 bases between. In germline, CDR1 is MNHNY, CDR2 SVGAGI (reference sequence).

In this sample, this clone turned up a few times. This sequence joins TRBV28 and TRBJ1-4; D gene unclear. Germline values: CDR1 MDHEN, CDR2 SYDVKM. This CDR3 contains 16 residues. V was shortened by 5 bases and J by 8 bases, with 21 bases between the two germline ends. Here the CDR3 reads CASSPRVESSREKLFF. CDR3 sequence (DNA): TGTGCCAGCAGTCCACGGGTTGAATCCAGTCGGGAAAAACTGTTTTTT.

The rearrangement uses TRBV27 and TRBJ2-7; D may be TRBD2 (5 bases). CDR3 size: 11 residues. Germline V gene sequence: CDR1 MNHEY, CDR2 SMNVEV (reference sequence). V lost 7 bases to trimming and J lost 6 bases, with 10 bases between them. This CDR3 is CASTGGFEQYF. DNA for the CDR3: TGTGCCAGCACCGGCGGGTTCGAGCAGTACTTC.

The chain joins TRBV9 to TRBJ2-1; D is possibly TRBD1 (6 bases). The CDR3 runs 15 residues. V lost 4 bases, J lost 3 bases, and 14 bases lay in between. Per the germline V gene, CDR1 is SGDLS and CDR2 is YYNGEE. CDR3: CASSSGQKLYNEQFF. The CDR3 nucleotides are TGTGCCAGCAGCTCCGGACAGAAGCTCTACAATGAGCAGTTCTTC.

The chain has TRBV6-6 and TRBJ1-2, with D tentatively TRBD1 (5 bases). The CDR3 loop spans 11 amino acids. Trimming removed 0 bases from V and 10 bases from J, with 6 bases in between. CDR1 and CDR2 from the germline V gene are MNHNY and SVGAGI (reference sequence). CDR3 coding DNA: TGTGCCAGCAGTTACTCGGGGGACTACACCTTC. Translation: CASSYSGDYTF.